These 14 T cell receptor beta chains originate from one sample sequenced in a study of T cells after somatic rescue of genetic block. Clones were read by immunoSEQ multiplex PCR, and TCRdb kept only the in-frame ones, dropping some. The table shows tens of thousands of clones, with 92% occurring only once. The specimen sequenced was peripheral blood mononuclear cells (PBMCs). The source is a man aged 35 to 55.

The chain employs TRBV28 and TRBJ2-2; 10 bases line up with TRBD2. Losses at the gene ends were 3 bases for V and 6 bases for J; bases not matched to a gene: 4. From germline, CDR1 is MDHEN and CDR2 SYDVKM. The CDR3 extends over 15 amino acids. The CDR3 bases are TGTGCCAGCAGTTTCAGTAGCGGGAGGCCCGGGGAGCTGTTTTTT. Residues: CASSFSSGRPGELFF.

The genes are TRBV6-5 and TRBJ1-6; no clear D gene. Germline-derived CDR1 and CDR2 are MNHEY and SVGAGI. Trimming removed 5 bases from V and 7 bases from J, with 9 bases in between. The CDR3 is 13 amino acids. The CDR3 spells CASSDRRNSPLHF. CDR3 sequence (DNA): TGTGCCAGCAGTGATAGGAGGAATTCACCCCTCCACTTT.

The genes are TRBV11-2 and TRBJ1-2; tentatively, D is TRBD1 (5 bases). This CDR3 spans 15 amino acids. The V gene lost 2 bases and the J gene lost 0 bases, with 10 bases spanning the gap. Looked up from germline, CDR1 is SGHAT and CDR2 is FQNNGV. CDR3 sequence: CASSLIPRANYGYTF. The DNA of the CDR3 is TGTGCCAGCAGCTTAATCCCCAGGGCTAACTATGGCTACACCTTC. Full variable domain (missing parts from reference TRBV11-2 and TRBJ1-2): EAGVAQSPRYKIIEKRQSVAFWCNPISGHATLYWYQQILGQGPKLLIQFQNNGVVDDSQLPKDRFSAERLKGVDSTLKIQPAKLEDSAVYLCASSLIPRANYGYTFGSGTRLTVV.

This chain connects TRBV5-8 to TRBJ2-7; D possibly uses TRBD1 or TRBD2 (5 bases each). This CDR3 has 15 amino acids. Germline assignment: CDR1 SGHTS and CDR2 YDEGEE. V was shortened by 4 bases and J by 1 base, with 15 bases between the two germline ends. The CDR3 DNA reads TGTGCCAGCAGCCCGGGGTTGGGGGTTTCCTACGAGCAGTACTTC. Translation gives CASSPGLGVSYEQYF.

This clone was recorded a few times. The chain has TRBV10-3 and TRBJ2-7, with 8 bases matching TRBD2. With V trimmed by 6 bases and J by 5 bases, 6 bases remained unmatched. Germline V gives CDR1 ENHRY, CDR2 SYGVKD. There are 13 residues in the CDR3. The CDR3 protein is CAIRGTSDHEQYF. As DNA, the CDR3 is TGTGCCATCAGGGGGACTAGTGATCACGAGCAGTACTTC.

The V and J genes are TRBV6-5 and TRBJ2-1, with 8 bases that match TRBD1. Germline-derived CDR1 and CDR2 are MNHEY and SVGAGI. CDR3 size: 16 residues. The trim removed 2 bases at V and 7 bases at J, leaving 10 bases unmatched. The CDR3 DNA sequence: TGTGCCAGCAGTTACACGACAGGGGTACTCCCAAATGAGCAGTTCTTC. Amino acids: CASSYTTGVLPNEQFF.

The chain is built from TRBV6-5 and TRBJ2-7, with TRBD1 matching over 7 bases. V was clipped by 6 bases and J by 2 bases; unmatched bases: 10. Germline V gene data show CDR1 as MNHEY and CDR2 as SVGAGI. The CDR3 contains 15 residues. Here the CDR3 reads CASSRPRTGAYEQYF. In DNA form, the CDR3 reads TGTGCCAGCAGCCGGCCAAGGACAGGAGCCTACGAGCAGTACTTC.

This chain links TRBV29-1 with TRBJ2-1, with D perhaps matching TRBD1 (6 bases). The CDR3 loop spans 15 amino acids. Per the germline V gene, CDR1 is SQVTM and CDR2 is ANQGSEA. Trimming took 8 bases from V and 3 from J, leaving 20 bases between them. CDR3 sequence: CSLGPRDNHYNEQFF. The DNA for the CDR3 is TGCAGCCTGGGGCCCCGGGACAACCACTACAATGAGCAGTTCTTC.

The chain combines TRBV4-2 with TRBJ2-7; 10 bases agree with TRBD2. Germline CDR1 is LGHNA and CDR2 is YNFKEQ. V was pared by 2 bases and J by 2 bases, with 3 bases of the junction left unmatched. The CDR3 spans 15 residues. CDR3 sequence: CASSQQREGPYEQYF. The CDR3 nucleotides read TGTGCCAGCAGCCAACAGCGGGAGGGCCCCTACGAGCAGTACTTC.

This clone showed up just a few times. This rearrangement joins TRBV19 to TRBJ2-2; 7 bases line up with TRBD1. The CDR3 covers 17 residues. V was clipped by 3 bases and J by 1 base; unmatched bases: 8. Germline values: CDR1 LNHDA, CDR2 SQIVND (reference sequence). In nucleotides, the CDR3 is TGTGCCAGTAGTATGATCTGGACAGGAAAGAACACCGGGGAGCTGTTTTTT. Its translation: CASSMIWTGKNTGELFF.

The gene calls are TRBV7-2 and TRBJ1-3; D not resolved. The CDR3 is made up of 14 amino acids. Germline CDR1 reads SGHTA; CDR2 reads FQGNSA. V lost 5 bases to trimming and J lost 3 bases, with 11 bases between them. CDR3: CASSPPGYGNTIYF. CDR3 DNA: TGTGCCAGCAGCCCCCCGGGGTATGGAAACACCATATATTTT.

DNA for the CDR3: TGTGCCAGCAGTTTAAAGCCAGGGGGCAATTCACCCCTCCACTTT. Its protein product is CASSLKPGGNSPLHF. The chain has TRBV27 and TRBJ1-6; 8 positions agree with TRBD1. The CDR3 length is 15 residues. The germline CDR1 and CDR2 sequences are MNHEY and SMNVEV (reference sequence). V was pared by 2 bases and J by 7 bases, with 4 bases of the junction left unmatched.

V usage is TRBV19 and J usage is TRBJ2-3; weak D call: TRBD2 (6 bases). V was cut by 5 bases and J by 1 base, with 10 bases left in between. There are 14 residues in the CDR3. Germline values: CDR1 LNHDA, CDR2 SQIVND (reference sequence). The CDR3 bases are TGTGCCAGTAGTCCCGGGACTCGCACAGATACGCAGTATTTT. This encodes CASSPGTRTDTQYF.

The genes are TRBV9 and TRBJ2-3; 7 bases are a match to TRBD2. CDR1 and CDR2 from the germline V gene are SGDLS and YYNGEE. Trimming took 0 bases from V and 1 from J; bases not matched to a gene: 2. CDR3 length equals 15 residues. CDR3 in DNA: TGTGCCAGCAGCGTAGCGGCGGGGGGCACAGATACGCAGTATTTT. It encodes CASSVAAGGTDTQYF.